This TCR beta chain appears in the sequencing data of a study of cytomegalovirus exposure and HLA in healthy donors. Study context: Across some 400 genotyped donors, approximately 80% landed in the Caucasian-associated ancestry cluster. The study, taken as a whole, reports: Cytomegalovirus-associated status was assigned to 164 TCR beta chains. A later analysis reportedly found that, within productive TCRs, an Asian-associated ancestry cluster had fewer N-insertions than the mean observed across the roughly 670 donors. In all likelihood, a cluster of highly shared sequence variants was a sequencing artifact.

In the case of this clone: The antigen is not known.

Researchers ran the PCR with 60 Vbeta and 13 Jbeta primers. Some clones are missing from TCRdb's copy, which holds only in-frame ones; the method was immunoSEQ multiplex PCR. The specimen's table records 110,000 to 150,000 clones. The sample taken for sequencing was PBMCs. The TCR comes from a male donor in good health and CMV-seronegative.

The CDR3 loop is CASSLYTTDTQYF. CDR3 in DNA: TGTGCCAGCAGCTTATACACCACAGATACGCAGTATTTT. The chain uses TRBV11-2 and TRBJ2-3; D ambiguous. Germline V gives CDR1 SGHAT, CDR2 FQNNGV. The CDR3 is 13 residues long. The germline V and J ends were trimmed by 2 bases and 2 bases, with 5 bases remaining between them. Based on the CDR3 plus reference TRBV11-2 and TRBJ2-3, the full variable domain is EAGVAQSPRYKIIEKRQSVAFWCNPISGHATLYWYQQILGQGPKLLIQFQNNGVVDDSQLPKDRFSAERLKGVDSTLKIQPAKLEDSAVYLCASSLYTTDTQYFGPGTRLTVL.